This is a list of T cell receptor beta chains from one sample in a study of shared clonotypes between healthy human individuals. Libraries were prepared by immunoSEQ multiplex PCR; TCRdb keeps only in-frame clonotypes and omits some of them. The table has 600,000 to 750,000 clones, about 78% seen once. The specimen sequenced was memory CD4+ T cells sorted from blood. All receptors come from a woman in her thirties in good health. Each CDR3 is given with its conserved first and last residue. Fields, in order: J gene, V gene, clone size, D gene, CDR3 protein, CDR3 DNA. D genes are given only for firm matches. Expanded clones get a size class; other rows say once, few or many, or leave the size out.

>TRBJ1-2|TRBV11-2|NA|TRBD1
CASSDRVSMRGYTF
TGTGCCAGCAGCGACAGGGTGTCGATGCGGGGCTACACCTTC
>TRBJ2-3|TRBV7-9|NA|TRBD2
CASSRGAAGVRTDTQYF
TGTGCCAGCAGCCGAGGGGCAGCGGGAGTTCGCACAGATACGCAGTATTTT
>TRBJ2-6|TRBV6-1|NA|TRBD2
CASSEVLAGGLGANVLTF
TGTGCCAGCAGTGAAGTCCTAGCGGGAGGGCTTGGGGCCAACGTCCTGACTTTC
>TRBJ2-2|TRBV9|NA|NA
CATSIRPNTGELFF
TGTGCCACCTCTATTAGACCGAACACCGGGGAGCTGTTTTTT
>TRBJ2-3|TRBV7-2|NA|TRBD2
CATPPLAGVTDTQYF
TGTGCCACCCCACCTCTAGCGGGCGTCACAGATACGCAGTATTTT
>TRBJ2-7|TRBV21-1|few|NA
CASSGGVLACHEQYF
TGTGCCAGCAGCGGGGGGGTTCTAGCCTGCCACGAGCAGTACTTC
>TRBJ1-1|TRBV28|NA|NA
CASRGRIYTEAFF
TGTGCCAGCAGGGGGAGAATTTACACTGAAGCTTTCTTT
>TRBJ1-4|TRBV6-5|NA|NA
CASRRFNEKLFF
TGTGCCAGCCGCAGGTTTAATGAAAAACTGTTTTTT
>TRBJ2-1|TRBV11-3|NA|TRBD2
CASRDLRTSGNNEQFF
TGTGCCAGCAGGGATCTGAGGACTAGCGGGAACAATGAGCAGTTCTTC
>TRBJ1-2|TRBV6-1|NA|TRBD1
CASSGTGYNGYTF
TGTGCCAGCAGTGGGACAGGGTACAATGGCTACACCTTC
>TRBJ2-1|TRBV29-1|NA|NA
CSVDLRGGPNEQFF
TGCAGCGTTGATCTACGAGGAGGGCCCAATGAGCAGTTCTTC
>TRBJ2-1|TRBV19|NA|TRBD2
CASSLAGYNEQFF
TGTGCCAGTAGTCTAGCGGGGTACAATGAGCAGTTCTTC
>TRBJ2-1|TRBV5-1|few|NA
CASSLSVSSYNEQFF
TGCGCCAGCAGTCTTTCGGTAAGCTCCTACAATGAGCAGTTCTTC
>TRBJ2-3|TRBV7-8|NA|TRBD2
CASSLGLAGRTSTDTQYF
TGTGCCAGCAGCCTGGGACTAGCGGGGCGAACTAGCACAGATACGCAGTATTTT
>TRBJ2-1|TRBV10-3|NA|TRBD2
CATSLGSSGSNEQFF
TGTGCCACCTCCCTTGGGAGTAGCGGGAGCAATGAGCAGTTCTTC
>TRBJ2-2|TRBV7-3|few|TRBD1
CASSPGTGDTGELFF
TGTGCCAGCAGCCCCGGGACAGGGGACACCGGGGAGCTGTTTTTT
>TRBJ2-1|TRBV9|few|TRBD2
CASSLGGGRSYNEQFF
TGTGCCAGCAGCCTCGGGGGAGGGCGTTCCTACAATGAGCAGTTCTTC
>TRBJ2-7|TRBV18|many|TRBD2
CASSDRTSGRDYEQYF
TGTGCCAGCTCAGACAGGACTAGCGGGAGGGATTACGAGCAGTACTTC